The 4 T cell receptor beta chains below all came from one sample that was sequenced in a study of CD8+ T cells in alopecia areata. Sequencing used cDNA as its template, made by extracting RNA and reverse transcribing it. Some clones are missing from TCRdb's copy, which holds only in-frame ones; the method was immunoSEQ multiplex PCR. Of under 150,000 clones listed, around 48% are singletons. Material for sequencing was NKG2D-low CD8+ T cells sorted from blood. All receptors derive from a human donor with alopecia areata.

V is TRBV7-9 and J is TRBJ1-1; 8 nucleotides match TRBD1. V lost 5 bases to trimming and J lost 4 bases; unmatched junction nucleotides: 6. Germline CDR1 SEHNR, CDR2 FQNEAQ (reference sequence). The CDR3 has 14 amino acids. The CDR3 is CASSSPDRGTEAFF. CDR3 nucleotides: TGTGCCAGCAGCAGTCCTGACAGGGGCACTGAAGCTTTCTTT.

This clone was counted a few times. The V and J genes are TRBV29-1 and TRBJ2-7; maybe TRBD2 (5 bases). The CDR3 consists of 12 residues. The germline CDR1 and CDR2 sequences are SQVTM and ANQGSEA. The V end was cut by 4 bases, the J end by 3 bases, with 10 bases between. The CDR3: CSVGLGSYEQYF. The CDR3, as DNA: TGCAGCGTTGGTTTGGGGAGCTACGAGCAGTACTTC.

J is TRBJ2-7 and V is TRBV4-1; TRBD2 matches at 13 bases. Trimming cost V 0 bases and J 6 bases; bases outside gene matches: 8. The CDR3 spans 17 residues. CDR1 and CDR2 from the germline V gene are MGHRA and YSYEKL. CDR3 DNA sequence: TGCGCCAGCAGCCAAGAAGGGACGGGACTAGCGGGATCCGAGCAGTACTTC. This encodes CASSQEGTGLAGSEQYF.

This clone was detected only a few times. This chain links TRBV7-9 with TRBJ1-2; tentative D call: TRBD1 (6 bases). V gave up 7 bases and J gave up 5 bases, with 14 bases separating them. The CDR3 is 13 amino acids. Germline-derived CDR1 and CDR2 are SEHNR and FQNEAQ (reference sequence). The CDR3 region is CASTGTKEYGYTF. The CDR3 DNA follows: TGTGCCAGCACCGGGACAAAAGAATATGGCTACACCTTC.